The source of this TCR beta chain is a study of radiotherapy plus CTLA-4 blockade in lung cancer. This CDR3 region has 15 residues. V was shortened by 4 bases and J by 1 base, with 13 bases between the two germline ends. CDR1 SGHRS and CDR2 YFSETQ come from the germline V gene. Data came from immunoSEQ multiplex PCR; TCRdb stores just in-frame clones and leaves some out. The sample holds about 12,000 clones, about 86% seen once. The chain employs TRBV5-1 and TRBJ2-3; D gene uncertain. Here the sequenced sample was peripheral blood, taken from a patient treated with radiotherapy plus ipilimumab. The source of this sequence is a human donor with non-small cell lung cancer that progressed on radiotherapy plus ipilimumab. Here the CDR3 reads CASSPENLGTDTQYF. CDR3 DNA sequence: TGCGCCAGCAGCCCGGAAAACCTTGGCACAGATACGCAGTATTTT.